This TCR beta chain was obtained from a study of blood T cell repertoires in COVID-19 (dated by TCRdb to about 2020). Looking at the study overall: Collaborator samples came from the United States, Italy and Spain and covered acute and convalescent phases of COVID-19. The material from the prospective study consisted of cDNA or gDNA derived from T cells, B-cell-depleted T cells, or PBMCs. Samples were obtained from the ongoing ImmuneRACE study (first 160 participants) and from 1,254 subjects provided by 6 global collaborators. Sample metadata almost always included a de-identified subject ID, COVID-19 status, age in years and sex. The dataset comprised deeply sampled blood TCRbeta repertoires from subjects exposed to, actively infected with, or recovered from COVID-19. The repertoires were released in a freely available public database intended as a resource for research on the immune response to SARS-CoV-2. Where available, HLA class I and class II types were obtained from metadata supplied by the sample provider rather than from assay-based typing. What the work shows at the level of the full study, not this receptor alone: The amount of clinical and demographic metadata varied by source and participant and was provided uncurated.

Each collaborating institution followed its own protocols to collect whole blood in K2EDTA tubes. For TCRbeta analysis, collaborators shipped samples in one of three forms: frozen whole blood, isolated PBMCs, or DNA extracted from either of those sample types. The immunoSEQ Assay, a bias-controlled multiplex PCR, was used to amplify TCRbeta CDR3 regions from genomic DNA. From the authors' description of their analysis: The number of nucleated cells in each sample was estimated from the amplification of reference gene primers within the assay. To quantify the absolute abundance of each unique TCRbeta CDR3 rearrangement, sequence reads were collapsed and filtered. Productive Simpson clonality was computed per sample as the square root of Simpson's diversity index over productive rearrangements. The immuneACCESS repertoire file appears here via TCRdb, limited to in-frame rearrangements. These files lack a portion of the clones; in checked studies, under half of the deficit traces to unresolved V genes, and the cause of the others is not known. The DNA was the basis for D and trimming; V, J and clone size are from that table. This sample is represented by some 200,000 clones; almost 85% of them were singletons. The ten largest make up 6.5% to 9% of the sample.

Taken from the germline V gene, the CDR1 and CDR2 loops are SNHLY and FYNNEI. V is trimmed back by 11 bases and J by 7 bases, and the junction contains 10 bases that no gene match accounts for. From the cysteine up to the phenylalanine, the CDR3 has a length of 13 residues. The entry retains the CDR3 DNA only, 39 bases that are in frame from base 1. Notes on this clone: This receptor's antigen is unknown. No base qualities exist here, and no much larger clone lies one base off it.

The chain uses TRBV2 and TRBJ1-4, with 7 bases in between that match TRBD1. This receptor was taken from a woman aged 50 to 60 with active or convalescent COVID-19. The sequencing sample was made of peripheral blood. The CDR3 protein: CALRRGQGEKLFF. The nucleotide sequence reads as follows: TGTGCCTTGAGGAGGGGGCAAGGTGAAAAACTGTTTTTT. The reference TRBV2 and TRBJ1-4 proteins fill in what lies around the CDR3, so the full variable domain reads EPEVTQTPSHQVTQMGQEVILRCVPISNHLYFYWYRQILGQKVEFLVSFYNNEISEKSEIFDDQFSVERPDGSNFTLKIRSTKLEDSAMYFCALRRGQGEKLFFGSGTQLSVL.